This T cell receptor beta chain emerged from a study of OX40 agonist ivuxolimab in advanced cancers. Context from the whole study: The costimulatory receptor OX40 (CD134) was targeted by ivuxolimab, a fully human IgG2 agonistic monoclonal antibody. The dose-escalation cohort was almost 85% male with a mean age of around 62 years, ranging from 23 to 79. Prior anti-PD-1, anti-PD-L1 or anti-CTLA-4 therapy was permitted, and checkpoint inhibitors had been received by 40% to 50% of dose-escalation patients. Of the roughly 52 dose-escalation patients, hepatocellular carcinoma was present in about 20, melanoma in around 15, renal cell carcinoma in 9 and head and neck cancer in 9. Partial responses occurred in three dose-escalation patients, of whom one had hepatocellular carcinoma and two had cutaneous melanoma. The paper describes the monotherapy dose-escalation part (N = 52 patients) of the phase I trial of ivuxolimab. Intravenous ivuxolimab was administered to patients every 2 weeks at six dose levels: 0.01, 0.1, 0.3, 1.5, 3 and 10 mg/kg. Peripheral TCRbeta sequencing was intended to test whether TCR sequence diversity was altered and clonal T-cell expansion was caused by ivuxolimab.

The trial excluded patients who had a history of autoimmune disease or who were on systemic immunosuppression. Peripheral blood for TCR sequencing was collected from all dose cohorts at baseline, on cycle 4 day 1, and on cycle 7 day 1. Samples came from an open-label, multicenter, first-in-human phase I dose-escalation trial of ivuxolimab. Adults with locally advanced or metastatic head and neck squamous cell, hepatocellular, melanoma or renal cell carcinoma were enrolled in the trial. Before TCR sequencing, CD4+ T cells and CD8+ T cells were sorted from peripheral blood as separate populations. To sequence the TCRbeta CDR3 region, genomic DNA was isolated from the sorted cells. The immunoSEQ Assay was used for sequencing of TCRbeta CDR3 regions. Held by TCRdb, this immuneACCESS table contains in-frame sequences only and omits some clones. Under half of the omission traces to an unresolved V gene where checked; the cause of the rest is unknown. A total of 50,000 to 75,000 clones appear in this sample, over 75% of them only once. More than 1.4% of the sample is taken by the ten largest.

Inclusive of the bounding cysteine and phenylalanine, the CDR3 is 15 residues long. Just the 45-base CDR3 DNA is kept, in frame starting at base 1. V is cut by 2 bases and J by 2 bases, and the space between the germline ends is 11 bases. The germline V gene supplies CDR1 SGDLS and CDR2 YYNGEE. A remark on this clone: It lacks a known antigen. Per-base qualities were not stored, and no clone one base away is much larger.

What the research found in general, with its limitations: Low levels of normalized T-cell clonal expansion were also seen in some patients who did not respond. Which antigens the clonally expanded peripheral T cells were specific for was not determined. At doses of 0.1 to 3.0 mg/kg, clonal expansion of both CD4+ and CD8+ blood T cells was observed from baseline to week 6. After ivuxolimab, expanded clones were on average more numerous among CD8+ T cells than among CD4+ T cells. In the 0.1-3.0 mg/kg groups, partial responders had among the lowest normalized peripheral clonal expansion, particularly in CD8+ T cells.

The input for sequencing was CD4+ or CD8+ T cells sorted from blood, taken in a trial of the OX40 agonist ivuxolimab. Recombination connected TRBV9 to TRBJ1-3; no D gene can be assigned with confidence. The clonotype originates from an adult with an advanced solid tumor such as melanoma, head and neck, liver or kidney cancer. The DNA reads as follows: TGTGCCAGCAGCGTGCTGGGGATTACTGGAAACACCATATATTTT. It is translated as CASSVLGITGNTIYF.